These 17 T cell receptor beta chains were sequenced from one sample in a study of blood T cell repertoires in COVID-19. TCRdb's table, derived via immunoSEQ multiplex PCR, lists solely in-frame clones and lacks some. The sample comprises about 190,000 clones, less than 80% of which are singletons, and approximately 15% rests with the top ten. Sequencing used peripheral blood. The receptors derive from a man in his forties or fifties who had recovered from COVID-19.

The chain is built from TRBV19 and TRBJ2-1; TRBD2 might be the D (5 bases). V shed 4 bases and J shed 5 bases, with 18 bases lying between them. CDR3 length: 16 amino acids. Germline V gene sequence: CDR1 LNHDA, CDR2 SQIVND (reference sequence). The chain's CDR3 is CASSTFGGGRDNEQFF. The CDR3 coding sequence is TGTGCCAGTAGTACCTTTGGCGGAGGACGCGACAATGAGCAGTTCTTC. The complete variable domain, with remaining parts taken from reference TRBV19 and TRBJ2-1, reads DGGITQSPKYLFRKEGQNVTLSCEQNLNHDAMYWYRQDPGQGLRLIYYSQIVNDFQKGDIAEGYSVSREKKESFPLTVTSAQKNPTAFYLCASSTFGGGRDNEQFFGPGTRLTVL.

This chain links TRBV2 with TRBJ1-1; TRBD1 is a possible D gene (6 bases). Germline V lookup: CDR1 SNHLY, CDR2 FYNNEI. The CDR3 consists of 15 residues. Trimming pared 1 base from V and 7 bases from J, leaving 16 bases between. CDR3 nucleotides: TGTGCCAGCAGTGAAGGTCGGTGGGGGCGGAATGAAGCTTTCTTT. Its protein is CASSEGRWGRNEAFF.

The chain combines TRBV5-1 with TRBJ2-7; weak D call: TRBD1 (6 bases). This CDR3 has 14 amino acids. The V end lost 4 bases, the J end lost 3 bases, and 14 bases lay between the germline ends. Germline V CDR1 and CDR2: SGHRS, YFSETQ. Written as DNA, the CDR3 is TGCGCCAGCAGCATAACCGGGACAATCTACGAGCAGTACTTC. Amino acid sequence: CASSITGTIYEQYF.

The rearrangement joins TRBV4-1 to TRBJ2-7; 13 nucleotides line up with TRBD2. The ends lost 2 bases at V and 2 bases at J; junction bases unmatched: 12. There are 19 residues in the CDR3. Germline CDR1 MGHRA, CDR2 YSYEKL. CDR3 residues: CASSQPKGLAGTAAYEQYF. The CDR3 DNA is TGCGCCAGCAGCCAACCTAAGGGACTAGCGGGAACTGCAGCCTACGAGCAGTACTTC.

The chain recombines TRBV6-5 with TRBJ2-2; TRBD1 is a possible D gene (6 bases). CDR1 is MNHEY, CDR2 SVGAGI, per germline. The CDR3 is 14 amino acids. Trimming shortened V by 5 bases and J by 7 bases, and 14 bases separated the two germline ends. The CDR3 nucleotides read TGTGCCAGCAGTACCGGGACATTCAACGGGGAGCTGTTTTTT. Residues: CASSTGTFNGELFF.

The CDR3 coding sequence is TGTGCCAGTAGGGACAGCGCTAGCTCCTACGAGCAGTACTTC. Amino acids: CASRDSASSYEQYF. The chain carries TRBV19 and TRBJ2-7, with D possibly TRBD1 on 6 matching bases. Trimming removed 6 bases from V and 0 bases from J, with 12 bases in between. Germline V lookup: CDR1 LNHDA, CDR2 SQIVND (reference sequence). The CDR3 sequence is 14 residues long.

The V call is TRBV19, the J call TRBJ2-2; D may be TRBD2 (6 bases). The CDR3 is 14 amino acids. Trimming pared 6 bases from V and 4 bases from J, leaving 12 bases between. Germline lookup yields CDR1 LNHDA and CDR2 SQIVND (reference sequence). The CDR3 reads CASREGMITGELFF. The CDR3 coding sequence is TGTGCCAGTAGGGAGGGGATGATCACCGGGGAGCTGTTTTTT.

CDR3 loop: CASSSNDRVGEQFF. Written as DNA, the CDR3 is TGTGCCAGCAGTTCTAACGACAGGGTAGGTGAGCAGTTCTTC. V gene TRBV27 combines with J gene TRBJ2-1; 7 bases fit TRBD1. The CDR3 sequence is 14 residues long. V trimming: 4 bases; J trimming: 9 bases; junction bases outside the gene matches: 9. CDR1 is MNHEY and CDR2 is SMNVEV in the germline V gene (reference sequence).

The chain uses TRBV7-3 and TRBJ1-1; no clear D gene. Looked up from germline, CDR1 is SGHTA and CDR2 is FQGTGA. Deletions cut 2 bases from V and 0 bases from J, with 4 bases between. This CDR3 is built from 13 residues. This CDR3 reads CASSLSVNTEAFF. The CDR3 DNA follows: TGTGCCAGCAGCTTATCCGTGAACACTGAAGCTTTCTTT.

The V gene is TRBV21-1, the J gene TRBJ2-4; the table's D call TRBD1 went unverified against the DNA. TRBV21-1 is a known pseudogene. This CDR3 contains 19 residues. This chain's CDR3 is CASSNHRCTGVSGKNIQYF. The CDR3 DNA sequence: TGTGCCAGCAGCAATCACAGATGCACAGGGGTTAGCGGCAAAAACATTCAGTACTTC.

This clone was recorded only once. This rearrangement joins TRBV29-1 to TRBJ2-4; 10 bases align to TRBD2. The J segment lost 6 bases and the V segment lost 7 bases, leaving 12 bases of the junction unmatched. Germline V gives CDR1 SQVTM, CDR2 ANQGSEA. There are 15 residues in the CDR3. The CDR3 DNA reads TGCAGCGCAGGCAACCCCAGGACTAGCGGAAACATTCAGTACTTC. Its translation is CSAGNPRTSGNIQYF.

This chain uses TRBV27 with TRBJ2-1; TRBD1 matches at 7 bases. With 6 bases clipped from V and 2 bases from J, the junction kept 7 bases outside the gene matches. Germline lookup yields CDR1 MNHEY and CDR2 SMNVEV (reference sequence). The CDR3 length is 15 residues. The CDR3 loop is CASRDGQDAYNEQFF. CDR3 coding DNA: TGTGCCAGCAGGGACGGACAGGACGCCTACAATGAGCAGTTCTTC.

The J gene is TRBJ2-3, the V gene TRBV3-1 (or the pseudogene TRBV3-2); 10 positions match TRBD2. The CDR3 is 22 residues long. The germline V gene has CDR1 LGHDT and CDR2 YNNKEL (reference sequence). The J segment lost 2 bases and the V segment lost 1 base, leaving 21 bases of the junction unmatched. The CDR3 nucleotides read TGTGCCAGCAGCCAAGTTGGCGGGCTAGCGGGAGCTGGGGCCACTAACACAGATACGCAGTATTTT. This translates into CASSQVGGLAGAGATNTDTQYF.

This sequence joins TRBV3-1 (or the pseudogene TRBV3-2) and TRBJ2-4; 7 bases line up with TRBD2. This CDR3 comprises 17 residues. V was pared by 1 base and J by 3 bases, with 9 bases of the junction left unmatched. Per the germline V gene, CDR1 is LGHDT and CDR2 is YNNKEL (reference sequence). CDR3 sequence reads: CASSQVWAGVSKNIQYF. For the CDR3, the DNA is TGTGCCAGCAGCCAAGTATGGGCGGGAGTAAGCAAAAACATTCAGTACTTC.

The chain combines TRBV3-1 (or the pseudogene TRBV3-2) with TRBJ2-5; a weak D match, TRBD1 (6 bases). V lost 4 bases to trimming and J lost 2 bases, with 11 bases between them. CDR1 is LGHDT and CDR2 is YNNKEL in the germline V gene (reference sequence). CDR3 size: 14 residues. The CDR3 sequence is CASSPPGTQETQYF. The CDR3 DNA reads TGTGCCAGCAGCCCCCCGGGGACACAAGAGACCCAGTACTTC.

The chain uses TRBV19 and TRBJ1-2; unclear D gene. V was pared by 7 bases and J by 4 bases, with 19 bases between. Germline V gene lookup returns CDR1 LNHDA and CDR2 SQIVND (reference sequence). This CDR3 comprises 15 residues. CDR3 loop: CASKPSSGVLYGYTF. CDR3 DNA: TGTGCCAGTAAACCATCCTCCGGGGTACTCTATGGCTACACCTTC.

The rearrangement uses TRBV12-5 and TRBJ2-7; 7 bases fit TRBD2. Germline assignment: CDR1 LGHNT and CDR2 FRNRAP. V dropped 0 bases and J dropped 0; count of bases not matched to a gene: 2. The CDR3 length is 15 residues. CDR3 nucleotides: TGTGCTAGTGGTTTGGTACCTAGCGGCTCCTACGAGCAGTACTTC. Protein sequence: CASGLVPSGSYEQYF. The full variable domain, completed using reference TRBV12-5 and TRBJ2-7, is DARVTQTPRHKVTEMGQEVTMRCQPILGHNTVFWYRQTMMQGLELLAYFRNRAPLDDSGMPKDRFSAEMPDATLATLKIQPSEPRDSAVYFCASGLVPSGSYEQYFGPGTRLTVT.